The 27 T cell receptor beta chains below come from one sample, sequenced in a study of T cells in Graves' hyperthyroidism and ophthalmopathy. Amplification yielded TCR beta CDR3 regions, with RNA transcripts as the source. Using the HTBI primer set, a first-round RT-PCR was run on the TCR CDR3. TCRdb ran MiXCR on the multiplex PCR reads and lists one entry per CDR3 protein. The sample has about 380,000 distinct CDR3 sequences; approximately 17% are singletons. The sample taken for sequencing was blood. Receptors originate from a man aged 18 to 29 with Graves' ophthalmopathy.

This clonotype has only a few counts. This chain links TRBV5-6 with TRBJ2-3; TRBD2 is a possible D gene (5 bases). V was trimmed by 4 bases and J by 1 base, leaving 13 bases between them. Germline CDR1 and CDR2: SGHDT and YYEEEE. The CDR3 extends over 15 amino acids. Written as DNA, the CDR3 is TGTGCCAGCAGCGCCGGGGTGGCCCGCACAGATACGCAGTATTTT. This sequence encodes CASSAGVARTDTQYF. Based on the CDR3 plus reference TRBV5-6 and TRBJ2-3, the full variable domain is DAGVTQSPTHLIKTRGQQVTLRCSPKSGHDTVSWYQQALGQGPQFIFQYYEEEERQRGNFPDRFSGHQFPNYSSELNVNALLLGDSALYLCASSAGVARTDTQYFGPGTRLTVL.

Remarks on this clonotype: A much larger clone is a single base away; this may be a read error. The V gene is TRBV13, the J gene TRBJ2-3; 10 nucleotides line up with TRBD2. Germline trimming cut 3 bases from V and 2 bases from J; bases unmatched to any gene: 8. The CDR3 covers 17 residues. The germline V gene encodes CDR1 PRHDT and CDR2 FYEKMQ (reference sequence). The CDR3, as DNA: TGTGCCAGCAGCTTCCCCGGGAGCGGGGGGGTCACAGATACGCAGTATTTT. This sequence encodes CASSFPGSGGVTDTQYF.

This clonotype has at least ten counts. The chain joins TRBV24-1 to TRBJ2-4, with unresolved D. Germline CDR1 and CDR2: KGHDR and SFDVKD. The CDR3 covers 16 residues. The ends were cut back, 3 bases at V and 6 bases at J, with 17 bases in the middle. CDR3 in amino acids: CATSDRRLVEANIQYF. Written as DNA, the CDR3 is TGTGCCACCAGTGATAGGCGACTCGTTGAAGCAAACATTCAGTACTTC.

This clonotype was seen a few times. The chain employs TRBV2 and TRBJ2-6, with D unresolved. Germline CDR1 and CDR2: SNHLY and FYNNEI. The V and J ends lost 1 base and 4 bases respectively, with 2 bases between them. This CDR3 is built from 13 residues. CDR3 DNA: TGTGCCAGCAGTGAAGGCGGGGCCAACGTCCTGACTTTC. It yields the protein CASSEGGANVLTF.

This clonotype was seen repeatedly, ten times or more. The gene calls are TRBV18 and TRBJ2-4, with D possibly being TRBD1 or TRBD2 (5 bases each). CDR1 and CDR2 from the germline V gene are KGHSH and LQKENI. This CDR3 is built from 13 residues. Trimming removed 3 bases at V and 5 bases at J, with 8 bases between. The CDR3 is CASSPGVENIQYF. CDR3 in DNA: TGTGCCAGCTCACCGGGGGTAGAAAACATTCAGTACTTC.

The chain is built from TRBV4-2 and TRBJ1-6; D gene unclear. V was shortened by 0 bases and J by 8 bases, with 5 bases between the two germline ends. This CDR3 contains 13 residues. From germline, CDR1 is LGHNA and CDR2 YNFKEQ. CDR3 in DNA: TGTGCCAGCAGCCAAGATGAATATTCACCCCTCCACTTT. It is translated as CASSQDEYSPLHF.

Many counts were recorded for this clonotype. The CDR3 region is CASSEGADTGELFF. CDR3 sequence (DNA): TGTGCCAGCAGTGAGGGTGCGGACACCGGGGAGCTGTTTTTT. V and J are TRBV6-1 and TRBJ2-2; D remains ambiguous. Germline CDR1 reads MNHNS; CDR2 reads SASEGT. Deletions cut 3 bases from V and 3 bases from J, with 8 bases between. The CDR3 has 14 residues.

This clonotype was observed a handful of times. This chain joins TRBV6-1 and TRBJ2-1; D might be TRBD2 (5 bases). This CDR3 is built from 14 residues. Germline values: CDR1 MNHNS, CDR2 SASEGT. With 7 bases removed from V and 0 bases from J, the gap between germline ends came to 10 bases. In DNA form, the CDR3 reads TGTGCCAGCACCCGGGAAAGCTCCTACAATGAGCAGTTCTTC. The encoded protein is CASTRESSYNEQFF.

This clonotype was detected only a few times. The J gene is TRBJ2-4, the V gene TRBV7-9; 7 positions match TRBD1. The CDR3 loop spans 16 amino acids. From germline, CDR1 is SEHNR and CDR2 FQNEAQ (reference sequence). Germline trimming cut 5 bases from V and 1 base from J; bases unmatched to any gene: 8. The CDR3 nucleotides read TGTGCCAGCAGCGACAGGGTTCAGGGGGCCAAAAACATTCAGTACTTC. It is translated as CASSDRVQGAKNIQYF.

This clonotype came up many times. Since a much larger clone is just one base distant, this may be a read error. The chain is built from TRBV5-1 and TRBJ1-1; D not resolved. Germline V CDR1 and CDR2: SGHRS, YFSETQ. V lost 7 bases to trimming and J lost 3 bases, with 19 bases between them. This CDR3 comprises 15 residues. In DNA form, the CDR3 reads TGCGCCAGCTACCCTGAGACGGGGATCTACACTGAAGCTTTCTTT. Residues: CASYPETGIYTEAFF.

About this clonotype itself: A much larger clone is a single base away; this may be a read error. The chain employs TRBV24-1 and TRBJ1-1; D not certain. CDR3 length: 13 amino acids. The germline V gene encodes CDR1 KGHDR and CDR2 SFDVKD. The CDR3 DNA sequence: TGTGCCACCAGTGATAATGGTCTCGCTGAATCTTTCTTT. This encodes CATSDNGLAESFF.

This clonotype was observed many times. CDR3 residues: CASSLTAGDAQPQHF. CDR3 in DNA: TGTGCCAGCAGTTTAACGGCAGGGGATGCTCAGCCCCAGCATTTT. The J gene is TRBJ1-5, the V gene TRBV12-3 or TRBV12-4; possible D gene TRBD1, 6 bases. The CDR3 is 15 amino acids. V lost 2 bases, J lost 6 bases, and 14 bases lay in between.

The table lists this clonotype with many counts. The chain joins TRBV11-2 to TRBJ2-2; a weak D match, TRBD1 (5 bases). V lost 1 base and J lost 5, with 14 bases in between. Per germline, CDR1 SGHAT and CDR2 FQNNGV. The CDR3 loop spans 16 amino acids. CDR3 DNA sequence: TGTGCCAGCAGCTTAGCCAGGGCAAGTTCGACCGGGGAGCTGTTTTTT. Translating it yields CASSLARASSTGELFF. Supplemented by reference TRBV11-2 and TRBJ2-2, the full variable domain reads EAGVAQSPRYKIIEKRQSVAFWCNPISGHATLYWYQQILGQGPKLLIQFQNNGVVDDSQLPKDRFSAERLKGVDSTLKIQPAKLEDSAVYLCASSLARASSTGELFFGEGSRLTVL.

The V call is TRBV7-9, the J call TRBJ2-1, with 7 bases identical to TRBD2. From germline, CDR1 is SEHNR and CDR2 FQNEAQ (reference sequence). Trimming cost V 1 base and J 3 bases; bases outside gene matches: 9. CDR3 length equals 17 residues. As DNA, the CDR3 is TGTGCCAGCAGCTTAGGTTTCGGCGGGGGAGTCTACAATGAGCAGTTCTTC. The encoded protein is CASSLGFGGGVYNEQFF.

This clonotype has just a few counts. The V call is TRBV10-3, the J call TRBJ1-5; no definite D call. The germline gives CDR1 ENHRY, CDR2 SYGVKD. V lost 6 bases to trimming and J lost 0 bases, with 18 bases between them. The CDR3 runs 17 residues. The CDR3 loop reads CAISPGRASYSNQPQHF. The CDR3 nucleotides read TGTGCCATCAGCCCGGGTAGGGCCAGCTATAGCAATCAGCCCCAGCATTTT.

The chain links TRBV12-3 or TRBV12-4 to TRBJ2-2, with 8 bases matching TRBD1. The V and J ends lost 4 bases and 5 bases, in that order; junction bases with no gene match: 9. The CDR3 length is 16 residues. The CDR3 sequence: CASSSPGGLGTGELFF. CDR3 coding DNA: TGTGCCAGCAGTTCCCCAGGGGGCCTTGGTACCGGGGAGCTGTTTTTT.

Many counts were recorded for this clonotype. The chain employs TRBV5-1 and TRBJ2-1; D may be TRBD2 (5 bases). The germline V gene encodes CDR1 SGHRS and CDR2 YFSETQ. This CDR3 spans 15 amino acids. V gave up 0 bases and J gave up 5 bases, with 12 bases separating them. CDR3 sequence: CASSLDLRGHNEQFF. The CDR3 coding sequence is TGCGCCAGCAGCTTGGACCTGAGAGGGCACAATGAGCAGTTCTTC.

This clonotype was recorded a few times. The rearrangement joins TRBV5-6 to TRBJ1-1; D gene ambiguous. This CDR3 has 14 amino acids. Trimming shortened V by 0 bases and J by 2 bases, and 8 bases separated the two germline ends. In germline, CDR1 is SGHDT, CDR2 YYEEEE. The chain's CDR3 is CASSLVNGNTEAFF. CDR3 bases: TGTGCCAGCAGCTTGGTCAACGGAAACACTGAAGCTTTCTTT.

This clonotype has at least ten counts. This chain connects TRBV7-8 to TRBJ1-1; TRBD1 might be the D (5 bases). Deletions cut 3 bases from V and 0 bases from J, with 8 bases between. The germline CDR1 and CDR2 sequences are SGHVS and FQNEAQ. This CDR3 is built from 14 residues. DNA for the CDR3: TGTGCCAGCAGCTTGACAGTCATGAACACTGAAGCTTTCTTT. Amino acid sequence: CASSLTVMNTEAFF.

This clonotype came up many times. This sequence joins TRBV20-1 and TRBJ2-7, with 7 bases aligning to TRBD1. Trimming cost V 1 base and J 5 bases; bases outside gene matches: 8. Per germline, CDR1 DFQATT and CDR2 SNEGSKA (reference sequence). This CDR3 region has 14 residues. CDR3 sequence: CSARAGTEWHEQYF. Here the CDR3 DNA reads TGCAGTGCTAGAGCCGGGACAGAGTGGCACGAGCAGTACTTC.

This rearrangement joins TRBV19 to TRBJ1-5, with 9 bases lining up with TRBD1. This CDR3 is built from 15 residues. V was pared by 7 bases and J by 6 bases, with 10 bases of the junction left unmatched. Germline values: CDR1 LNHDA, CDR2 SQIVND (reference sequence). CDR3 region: CASTSITGGTQPQHF. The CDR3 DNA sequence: TGTGCCAGTACCTCTATCACAGGGGGCACTCAGCCCCAGCATTTT.

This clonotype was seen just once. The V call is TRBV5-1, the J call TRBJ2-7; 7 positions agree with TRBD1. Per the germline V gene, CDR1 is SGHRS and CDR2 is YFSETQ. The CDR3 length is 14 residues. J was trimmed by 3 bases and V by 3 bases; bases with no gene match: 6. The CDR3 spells CASSSTGTDYEQYF. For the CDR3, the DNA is TGCGCCAGCAGCTCCACCGGGACAGACTACGAGCAGTACTTC.

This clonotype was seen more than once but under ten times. The CDR3 loop reads CASSQEQGTNEKLFF. The CDR3, as DNA: TGTGCCAGCAGCCAGGAACAGGGTACTAATGAAAAACTGTTTTTT. The chain uses TRBV14 and TRBJ1-4; D is possibly TRBD1 (6 bases). V lost 3 bases and J lost 2, with 10 bases in between. The germline V gene has CDR1 SGHDN and CDR2 FVKESK. This CDR3 is built from 15 residues.

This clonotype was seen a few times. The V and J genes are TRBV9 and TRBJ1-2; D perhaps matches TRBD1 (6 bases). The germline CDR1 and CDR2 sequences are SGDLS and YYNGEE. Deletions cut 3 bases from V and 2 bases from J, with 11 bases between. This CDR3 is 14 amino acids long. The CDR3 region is CASSAPGGNYGYTF. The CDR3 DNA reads TGTGCCAGCAGCGCGCCCGGGGGCAACTATGGCTACACCTTC.

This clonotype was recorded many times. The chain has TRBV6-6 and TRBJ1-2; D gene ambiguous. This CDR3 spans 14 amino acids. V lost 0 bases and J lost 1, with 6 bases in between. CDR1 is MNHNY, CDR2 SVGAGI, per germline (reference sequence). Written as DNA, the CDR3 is TGTGCCAGCAGTTACTCGGGCCTTAACTATGGCTACACCTTC. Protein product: CASSYSGLNYGYTF.

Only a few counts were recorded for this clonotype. The CDR3 DNA is TGCAGCGCCGAGCAGGGGGGTTCACCCCTCCACTTT. It specifies CSAEQGGSPLHF. This rearrangement joins TRBV20-1 to TRBJ1-6; 7 bases map to TRBD1. This CDR3 has 12 residues. Looked up from germline, CDR1 is DFQATT and CDR2 is SNEGSKA (reference sequence).

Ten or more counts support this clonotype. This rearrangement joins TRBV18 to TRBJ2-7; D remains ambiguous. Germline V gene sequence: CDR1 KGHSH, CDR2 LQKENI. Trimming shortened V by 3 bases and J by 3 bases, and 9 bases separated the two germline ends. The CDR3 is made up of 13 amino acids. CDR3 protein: CASSPQDGYEQYF. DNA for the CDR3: TGTGCCAGCTCACCTCAGGACGGCTACGAGCAGTACTTC.